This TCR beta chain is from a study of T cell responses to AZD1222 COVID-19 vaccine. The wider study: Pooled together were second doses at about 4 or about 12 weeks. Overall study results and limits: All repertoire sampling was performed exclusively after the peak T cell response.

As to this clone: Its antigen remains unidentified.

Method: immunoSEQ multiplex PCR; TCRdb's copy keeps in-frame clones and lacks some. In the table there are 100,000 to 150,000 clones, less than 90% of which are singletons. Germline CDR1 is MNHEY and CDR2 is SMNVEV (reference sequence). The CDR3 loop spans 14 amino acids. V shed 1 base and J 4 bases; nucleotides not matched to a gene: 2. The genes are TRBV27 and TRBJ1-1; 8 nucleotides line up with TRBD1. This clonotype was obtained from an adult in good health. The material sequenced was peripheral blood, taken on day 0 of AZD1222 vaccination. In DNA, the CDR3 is TGTGCCAGCAGTTTATTTACAGGGGGCACTGAAGCTTTCTTT. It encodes CASSLFTGGTEAFF.